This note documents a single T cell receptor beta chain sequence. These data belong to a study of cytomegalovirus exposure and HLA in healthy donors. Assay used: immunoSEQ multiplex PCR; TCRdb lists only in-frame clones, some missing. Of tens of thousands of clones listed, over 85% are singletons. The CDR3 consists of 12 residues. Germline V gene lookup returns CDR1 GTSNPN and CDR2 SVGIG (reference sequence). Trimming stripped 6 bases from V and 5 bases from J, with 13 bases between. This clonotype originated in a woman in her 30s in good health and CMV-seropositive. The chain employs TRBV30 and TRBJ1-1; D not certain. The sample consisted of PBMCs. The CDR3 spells CACSLLRTEAFF. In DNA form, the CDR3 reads TGTGCCTGTTCTCTGCTAAGAACTGAAGCTTTCTTT.